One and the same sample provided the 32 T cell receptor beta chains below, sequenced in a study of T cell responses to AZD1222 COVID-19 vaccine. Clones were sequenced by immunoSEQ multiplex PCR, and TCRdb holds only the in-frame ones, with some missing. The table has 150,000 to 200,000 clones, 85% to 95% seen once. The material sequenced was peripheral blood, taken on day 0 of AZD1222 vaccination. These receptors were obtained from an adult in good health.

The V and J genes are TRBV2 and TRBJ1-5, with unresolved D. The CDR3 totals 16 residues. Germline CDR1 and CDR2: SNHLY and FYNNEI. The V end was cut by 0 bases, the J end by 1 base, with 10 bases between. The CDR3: CASSEAWGWSNQPQHF. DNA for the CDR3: TGTGCCAGCAGTGAAGCCTGGGGATGGAGCAATCAGCCCCAGCATTTT.

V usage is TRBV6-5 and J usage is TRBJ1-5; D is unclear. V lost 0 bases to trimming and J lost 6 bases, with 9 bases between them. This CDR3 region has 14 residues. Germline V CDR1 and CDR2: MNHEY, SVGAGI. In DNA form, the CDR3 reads TGTGCCAGCAGTTACTCCACTACTGGTCAGCCCCAGCATTTT. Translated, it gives CASSYSTTGQPQHF.

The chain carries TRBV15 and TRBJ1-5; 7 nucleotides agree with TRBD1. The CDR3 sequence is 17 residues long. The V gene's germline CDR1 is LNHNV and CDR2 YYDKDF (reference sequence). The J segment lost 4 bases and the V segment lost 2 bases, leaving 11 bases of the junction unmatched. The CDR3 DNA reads TGTGCCACCAGCAGAACGTACCCCGGGACAGTAAATCAGCCCCAGCATTTT. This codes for CATSRTYPGTVNQPQHF.

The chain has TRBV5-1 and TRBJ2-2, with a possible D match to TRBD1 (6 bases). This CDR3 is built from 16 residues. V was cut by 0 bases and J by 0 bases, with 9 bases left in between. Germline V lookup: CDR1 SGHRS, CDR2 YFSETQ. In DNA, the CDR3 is TGCGCCAGCAGCTTGGTGTGGGGGCCGAACACCGGGGAGCTGTTTTTT. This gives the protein CASSLVWGPNTGELFF.

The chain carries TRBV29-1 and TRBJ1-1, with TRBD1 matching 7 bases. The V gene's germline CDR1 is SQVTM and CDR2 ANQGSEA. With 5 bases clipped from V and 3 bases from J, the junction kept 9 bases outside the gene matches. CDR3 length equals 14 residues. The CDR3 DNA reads TGCAGCGTTACGGGGCAGGGGGTGTACACTGAAGCTTTCTTT. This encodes CSVTGQGVYTEAFF.

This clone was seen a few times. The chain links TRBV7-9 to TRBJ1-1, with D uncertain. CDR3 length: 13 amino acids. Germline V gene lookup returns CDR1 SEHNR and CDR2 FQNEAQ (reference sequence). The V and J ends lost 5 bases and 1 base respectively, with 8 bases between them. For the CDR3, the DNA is TGTGCCAGCAGCGATCAGCAGAACACTGAAGCTTTCTTT. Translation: CASSDQQNTEAFF.

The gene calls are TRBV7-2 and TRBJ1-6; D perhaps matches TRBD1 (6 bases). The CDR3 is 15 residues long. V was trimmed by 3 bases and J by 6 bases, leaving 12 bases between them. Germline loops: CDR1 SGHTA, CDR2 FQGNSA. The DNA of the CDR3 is TGTGCCAGCAGCTTCGGGGGGCCTCGTAATTCACCCCTCCACTTT. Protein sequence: CASSFGGPRNSPLHF.

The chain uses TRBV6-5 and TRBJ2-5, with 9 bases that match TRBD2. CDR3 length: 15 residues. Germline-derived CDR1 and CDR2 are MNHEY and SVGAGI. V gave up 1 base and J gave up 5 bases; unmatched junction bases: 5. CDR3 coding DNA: TGTGCCAGCAGTTACTACGGGACTAGCTTGGAGACCCAGTACTTC. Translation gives CASSYYGTSLETQYF.

The CDR3 protein is CATRFASQGDEQFF. Written as DNA, the CDR3 is TGTGCCACCAGATTTGCGTCTCAGGGGGATGAGCAGTTCTTC. The chain carries TRBV2 and TRBJ2-1; 7 bases are a match to TRBD1. Germline trimming cut 10 bases from V and 8 bases from J; bases unmatched to any gene: 14. CDR3 size: 14 residues. Germline-derived CDR1 and CDR2 are SNHLY and FYNNEI.

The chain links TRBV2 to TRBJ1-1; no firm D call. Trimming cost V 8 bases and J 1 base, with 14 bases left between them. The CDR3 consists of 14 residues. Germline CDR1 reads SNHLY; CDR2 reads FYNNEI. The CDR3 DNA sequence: TGTGCCAGCGGAAGACACTCGTCGAACACTGAAGCTTTCTTT. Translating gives CASGRHSSNTEAFF.

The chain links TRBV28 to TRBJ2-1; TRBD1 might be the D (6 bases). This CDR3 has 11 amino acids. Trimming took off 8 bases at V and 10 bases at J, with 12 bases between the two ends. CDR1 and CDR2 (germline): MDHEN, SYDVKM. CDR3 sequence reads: CASYAGTEQFF. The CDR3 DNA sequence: TGTGCCAGCTACGCCGGGACAGAGCAGTTCTTC. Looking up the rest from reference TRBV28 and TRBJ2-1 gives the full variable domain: DVKVTQSSRYLVKRTGEKVFLECVQDMDHENMFWYRQDPGLGLRLIYFSYDVKMKEKGDIPEGYSVSREKKERFSLILESASTNQTSMYLCASYAGTEQFFGPGTRLTVL.

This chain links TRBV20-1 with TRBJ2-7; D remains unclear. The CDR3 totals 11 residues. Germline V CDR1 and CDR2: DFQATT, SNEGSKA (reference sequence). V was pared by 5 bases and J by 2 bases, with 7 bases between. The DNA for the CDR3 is TGCAGTGCTCCGCGTACCTACGAGCAGTACTTC. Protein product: CSAPRTYEQYF.

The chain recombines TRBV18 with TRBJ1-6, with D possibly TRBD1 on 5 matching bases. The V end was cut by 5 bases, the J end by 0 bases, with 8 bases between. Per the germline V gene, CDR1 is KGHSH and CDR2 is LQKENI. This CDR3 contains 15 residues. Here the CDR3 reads CASSIDSSYNSPLHF. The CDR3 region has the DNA TGTGCCAGCTCAATTGACAGCTCCTATAATTCACCCCTCCACTTT.

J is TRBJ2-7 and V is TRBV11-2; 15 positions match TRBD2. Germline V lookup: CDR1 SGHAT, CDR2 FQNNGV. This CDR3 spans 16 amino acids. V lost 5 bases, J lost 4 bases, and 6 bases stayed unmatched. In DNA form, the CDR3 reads TGTGCCAGCAGCCCGCTAGGGACTAGCGGGGGGTACGAGCAGTACTTC. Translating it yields CASSPLGTSGGYEQYF.

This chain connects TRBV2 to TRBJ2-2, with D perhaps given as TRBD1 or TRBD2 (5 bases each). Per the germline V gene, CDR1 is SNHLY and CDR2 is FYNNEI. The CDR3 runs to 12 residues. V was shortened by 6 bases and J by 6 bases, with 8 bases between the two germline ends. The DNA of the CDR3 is TGTGCCAGCAGGGTGGGGGCCGGGGAGCTGTTTTTT. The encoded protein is CASRVGAGELFF.

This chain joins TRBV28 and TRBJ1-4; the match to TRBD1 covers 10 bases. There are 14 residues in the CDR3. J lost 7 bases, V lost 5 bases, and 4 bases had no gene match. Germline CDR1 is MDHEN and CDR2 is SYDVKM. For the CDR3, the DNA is TGTGCCAGCAGTCCCCGGGACAGGGGTGAAAAACTGTTTTTT. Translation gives CASSPRDRGEKLFF. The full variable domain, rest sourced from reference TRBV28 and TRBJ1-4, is DVKVTQSSRYLVKRTGEKVFLECVQDMDHENMFWYRQDPGLGLRLIYFSYDVKMKEKGDIPEGYSVSREKKERFSLILESASTNQTSMYLCASSPRDRGEKLFFGSGTQLSVL.

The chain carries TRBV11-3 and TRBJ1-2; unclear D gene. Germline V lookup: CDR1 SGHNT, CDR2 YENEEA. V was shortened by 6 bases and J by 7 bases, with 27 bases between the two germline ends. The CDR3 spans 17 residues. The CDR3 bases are TGTGCCAGCAGTCAACGACCGGCTAGGGATCTCTCTCGTGGCTACACCTTC. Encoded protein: CASSQRPARDLSRGYTF.

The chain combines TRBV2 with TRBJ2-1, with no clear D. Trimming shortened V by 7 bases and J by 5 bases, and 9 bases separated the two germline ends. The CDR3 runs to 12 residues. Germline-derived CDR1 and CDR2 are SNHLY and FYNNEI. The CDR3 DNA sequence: TGTGCCAGCATGGGCCTAAACAATGAGCAGTTCTTC. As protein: CASMGLNNEQFF.

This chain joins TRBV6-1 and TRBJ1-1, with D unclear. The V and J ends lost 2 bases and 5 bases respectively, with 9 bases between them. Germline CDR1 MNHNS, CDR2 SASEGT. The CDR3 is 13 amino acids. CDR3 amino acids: CASSEPPGTEAFF. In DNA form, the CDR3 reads TGTGCCAGCAGTGAACCGCCGGGAACTGAAGCTTTCTTT.

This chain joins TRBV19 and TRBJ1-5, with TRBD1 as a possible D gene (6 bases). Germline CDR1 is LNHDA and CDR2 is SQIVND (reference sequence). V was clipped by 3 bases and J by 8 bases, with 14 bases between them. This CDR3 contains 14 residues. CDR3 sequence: CASSIRQDKEPQHF. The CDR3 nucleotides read TGTGCCAGTAGTATCAGACAGGACAAGGAGCCCCAGCATTTT.

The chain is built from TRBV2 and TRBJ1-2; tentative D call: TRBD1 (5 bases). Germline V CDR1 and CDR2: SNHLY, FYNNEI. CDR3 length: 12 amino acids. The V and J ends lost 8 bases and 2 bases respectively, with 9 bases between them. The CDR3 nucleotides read TGTGCCAGCGGGGCCGGAAACTATGGCTACACCTTC. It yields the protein CASGAGNYGYTF.

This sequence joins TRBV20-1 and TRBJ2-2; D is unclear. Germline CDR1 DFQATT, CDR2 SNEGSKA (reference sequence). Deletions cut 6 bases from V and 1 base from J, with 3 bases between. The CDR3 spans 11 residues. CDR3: CSAQNTGELFF. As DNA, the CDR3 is TGCAGTGCCCAGAACACCGGGGAGCTGTTTTTT.

CDR3 residues: CASSLDGVSTEAFF. CDR3 coding DNA: TGCGCCAGCAGCTTGGATGGGGTGAGCACTGAAGCTTTCTTT. The V call is TRBV5-1, the J call TRBJ1-1; D not certain. The CDR3 is made up of 14 amino acids. Per the germline V gene, CDR1 is SGHRS and CDR2 is YFSETQ. V lost 0 bases and J 4 bases, leaving 10 bases between the germline ends. The variable domain in full, with the rest retrieved from reference TRBV5-1 and TRBJ1-1, is KAGVTQTPRYLIKTRGQQVTLSCSPISGHRSVSWYQQTPGQGLQFLFEYFSETQRNKGNFPGRFSGRQFSNSRSEMNVSTLELGDSALYLCASSLDGVSTEAFFGQGTRLTVV.

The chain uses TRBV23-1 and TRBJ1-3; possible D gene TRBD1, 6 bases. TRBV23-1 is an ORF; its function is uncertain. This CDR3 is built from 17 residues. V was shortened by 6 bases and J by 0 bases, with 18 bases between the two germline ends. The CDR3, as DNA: TGCGCCAGCAGGAAAAGTAACAGGGAGAGCTCTGGAAACACCATATATTTT. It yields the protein CASRKSNRESSGNTIYF.

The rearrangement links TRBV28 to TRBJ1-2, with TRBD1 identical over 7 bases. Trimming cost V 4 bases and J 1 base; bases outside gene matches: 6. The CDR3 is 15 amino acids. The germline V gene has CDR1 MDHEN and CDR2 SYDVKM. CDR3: CASSSYRGYNYGYTF. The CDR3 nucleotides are TGTGCCAGCAGTTCTTACAGGGGTTATAACTATGGCTACACCTTC.

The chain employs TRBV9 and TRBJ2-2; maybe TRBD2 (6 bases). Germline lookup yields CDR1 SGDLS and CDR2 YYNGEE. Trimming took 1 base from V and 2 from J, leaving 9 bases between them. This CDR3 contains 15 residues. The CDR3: CASSVLGLNTGELFF. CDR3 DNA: TGTGCCAGCAGCGTACTGGGACTTAACACCGGGGAGCTGTTTTTT.

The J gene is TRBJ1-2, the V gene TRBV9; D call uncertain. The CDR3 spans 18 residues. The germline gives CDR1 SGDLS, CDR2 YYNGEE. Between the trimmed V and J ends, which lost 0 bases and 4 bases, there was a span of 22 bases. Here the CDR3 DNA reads TGTGCCAGCAGCGTAGTCTTGCACATGGAGGGTCCCCTCTATGGCTACACCTTC. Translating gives CASSVVLHMEGPLYGYTF.

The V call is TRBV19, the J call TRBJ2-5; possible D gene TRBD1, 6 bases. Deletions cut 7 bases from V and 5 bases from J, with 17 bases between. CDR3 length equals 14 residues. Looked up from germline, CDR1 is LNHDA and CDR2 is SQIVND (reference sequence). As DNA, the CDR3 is TGTGCCAGTACCCGATCAGGGGCTTGGGAGACCCAGTACTTC. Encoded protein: CASTRSGAWETQYF.

CDR3 nucleotide sequence: TGTGCCAGCGCAACAACAGGGGGCTTATCCCACGAGCAGTACTTC. Residues: CASATTGGLSHEQYF. This chain uses TRBV9 with TRBJ2-7, with TRBD1 matching 9 bases. V lost 7 bases to trimming and J lost 5 bases; unmatched junction nucleotides: 13. The germline V gene encodes CDR1 SGDLS and CDR2 YYNGEE. The CDR3 length is 15 residues.

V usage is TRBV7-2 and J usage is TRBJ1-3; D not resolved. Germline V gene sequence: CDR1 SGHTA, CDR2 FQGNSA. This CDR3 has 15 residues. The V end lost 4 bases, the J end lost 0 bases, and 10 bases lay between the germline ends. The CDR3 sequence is CASSSTIGSGNTIYF. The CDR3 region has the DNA TGTGCCAGCAGCTCCACCATTGGCTCTGGAAACACCATATATTTT.

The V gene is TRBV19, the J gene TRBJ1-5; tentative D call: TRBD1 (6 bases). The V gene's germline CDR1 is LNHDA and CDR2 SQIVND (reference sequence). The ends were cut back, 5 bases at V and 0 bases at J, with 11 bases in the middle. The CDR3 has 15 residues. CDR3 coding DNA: TGTGCCAGTAGTCCACGGACAGTTAGCAATCAGCCCCAGCATTTT. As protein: CASSPRTVSNQPQHF.

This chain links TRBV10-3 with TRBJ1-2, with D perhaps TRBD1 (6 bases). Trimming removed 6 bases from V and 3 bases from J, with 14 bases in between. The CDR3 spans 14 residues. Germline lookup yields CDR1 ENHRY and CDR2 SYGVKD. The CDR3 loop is CAIRRQDWDYGYTF. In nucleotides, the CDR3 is TGTGCCATCAGAAGACAGGATTGGGACTATGGCTACACCTTC.